Here is one T cell receptor beta chain with its context. Its specificity is not known. No vitiligo treatment was given during the prior three months. Assay: immunoSEQ multiplex PCR; the TCRdb copy retains only in-frame clones and omits some. This table holds around 70,000 clones, about 89% found once. This record belongs to a study of resident and recirculating memory T cells in vitiligo. Study-wide background: Each patient gave two lesional and two nonlesional epidermal shave biopsies, plus PBMCs. Whole-study findings and limits: Non-conserved TCRs across sites and patients suggested distinct clones per lesion. No unique dominant TCR clone was found in vitiligo lesions.

CDR1 is SGHRS, CDR2 YFSETQ, per germline. CDR3 length equals 18 residues. Trimming pared 5 bases from V and 8 bases from J, leaving 29 bases between. V and J are TRBV5-1 and TRBJ2-1; perhaps TRBD2 as D (7 bases). Sequencing was carried out using blood. The source of this sequence is a male donor with vitiligo. As DNA, the CDR3 is TGCGCCAGCAGTTACCAAGGGCGAGGGGGGGGCCTTTTTGATGAGCAGTTCTTC. Protein sequence: CASSYQGRGGGLFDEQFF.